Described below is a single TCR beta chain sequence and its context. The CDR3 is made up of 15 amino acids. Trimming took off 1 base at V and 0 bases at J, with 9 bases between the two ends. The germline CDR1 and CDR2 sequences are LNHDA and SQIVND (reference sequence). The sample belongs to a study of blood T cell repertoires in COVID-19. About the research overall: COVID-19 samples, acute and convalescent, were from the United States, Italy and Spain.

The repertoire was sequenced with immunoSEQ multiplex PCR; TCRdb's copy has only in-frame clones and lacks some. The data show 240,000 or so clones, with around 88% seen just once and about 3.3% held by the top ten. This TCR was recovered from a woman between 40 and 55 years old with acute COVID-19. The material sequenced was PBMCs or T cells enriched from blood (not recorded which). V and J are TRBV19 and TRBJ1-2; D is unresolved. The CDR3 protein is CASSIGGGANYGYTF. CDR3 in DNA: TGTGCCAGTAGTATAGGGGGAGGAGCTAACTATGGCTACACCTTC.